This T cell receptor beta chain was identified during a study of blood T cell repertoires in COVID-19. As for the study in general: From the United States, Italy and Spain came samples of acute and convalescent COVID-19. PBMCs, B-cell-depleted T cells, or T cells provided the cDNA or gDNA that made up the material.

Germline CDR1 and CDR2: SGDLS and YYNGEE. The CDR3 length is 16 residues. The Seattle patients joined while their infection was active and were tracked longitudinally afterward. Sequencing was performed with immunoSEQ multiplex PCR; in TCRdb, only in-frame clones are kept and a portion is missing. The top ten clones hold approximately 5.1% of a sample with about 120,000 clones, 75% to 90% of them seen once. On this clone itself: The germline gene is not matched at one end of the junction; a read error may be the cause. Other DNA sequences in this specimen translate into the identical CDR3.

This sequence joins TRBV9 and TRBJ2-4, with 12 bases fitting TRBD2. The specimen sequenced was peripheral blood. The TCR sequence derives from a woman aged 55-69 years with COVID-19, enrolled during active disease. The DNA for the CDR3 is TGTGCCAGCAGTGTAGGGAGTACTAGCGGGGGGTTAATTCAGTACTTC. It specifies CASSVGSTSGGLIQYF.